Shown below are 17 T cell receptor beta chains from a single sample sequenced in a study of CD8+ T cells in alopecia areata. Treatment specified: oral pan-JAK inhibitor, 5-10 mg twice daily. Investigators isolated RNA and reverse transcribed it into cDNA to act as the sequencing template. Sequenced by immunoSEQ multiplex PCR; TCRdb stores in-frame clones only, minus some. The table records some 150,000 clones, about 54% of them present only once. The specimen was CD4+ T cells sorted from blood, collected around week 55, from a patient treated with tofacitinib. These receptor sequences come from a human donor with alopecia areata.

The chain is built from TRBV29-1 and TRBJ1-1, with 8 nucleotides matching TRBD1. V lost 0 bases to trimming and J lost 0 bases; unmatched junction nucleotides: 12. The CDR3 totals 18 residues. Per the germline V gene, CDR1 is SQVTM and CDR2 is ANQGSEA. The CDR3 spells CSVEDRNNGQGMNTEAFF. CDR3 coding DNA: TGCAGCGTTGAAGATCGGAATAATGGACAGGGAATGAACACTGAAGCTTTCTTT.

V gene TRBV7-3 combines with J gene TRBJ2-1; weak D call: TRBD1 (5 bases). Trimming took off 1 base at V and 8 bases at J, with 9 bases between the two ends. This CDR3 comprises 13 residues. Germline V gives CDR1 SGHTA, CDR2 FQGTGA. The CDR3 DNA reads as TGTGCCAGCAGCTTAATTGCCAGGGATGAGCAGTTCTTC. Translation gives CASSLIARDEQFF.

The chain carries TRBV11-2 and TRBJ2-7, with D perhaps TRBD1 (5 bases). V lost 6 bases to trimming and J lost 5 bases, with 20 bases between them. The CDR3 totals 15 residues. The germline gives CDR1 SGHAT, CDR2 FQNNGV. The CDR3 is CASRPWGRATHEQYF. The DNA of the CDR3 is TGTGCCAGCAGACCATGGGGCAGGGCCACCCACGAGCAGTACTTC.

CDR3 coding DNA: TGTGCCAGCATTCGGTACGGACAGGGAAAAACTGAAGCTTTCTTT. Its protein product is CASIRYGQGKTEAFF. The chain couples TRBV2 to TRBJ1-1; TRBD1 aligns across 8 bases. CDR1 SNHLY and CDR2 FYNNEI come from the germline V gene. This CDR3 contains 15 residues. The V and J ends lost 7 bases and 5 bases, in that order; junction bases with no gene match: 12.

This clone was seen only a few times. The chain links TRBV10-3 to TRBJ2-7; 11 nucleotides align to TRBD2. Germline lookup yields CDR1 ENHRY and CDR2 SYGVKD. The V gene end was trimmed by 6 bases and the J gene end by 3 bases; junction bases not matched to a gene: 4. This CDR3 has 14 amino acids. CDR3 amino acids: CAIRTSGAFYEQYF. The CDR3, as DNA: TGTGCCATCAGGACTAGCGGGGCATTCTACGAGCAGTACTTC.

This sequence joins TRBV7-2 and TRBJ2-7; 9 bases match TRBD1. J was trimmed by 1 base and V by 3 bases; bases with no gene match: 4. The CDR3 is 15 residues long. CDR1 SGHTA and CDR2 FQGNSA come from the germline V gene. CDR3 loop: CASSLGQGESYEQYF. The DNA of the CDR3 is TGTGCCAGCAGCTTGGGACAGGGCGAATCCTACGAGCAGTACTTC.

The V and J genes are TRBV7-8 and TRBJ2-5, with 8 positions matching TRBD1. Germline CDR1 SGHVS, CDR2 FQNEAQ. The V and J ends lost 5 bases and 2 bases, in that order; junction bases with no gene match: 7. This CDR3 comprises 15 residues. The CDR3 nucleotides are TGTGCCAGCAGCACCCAGGGGGCGCGGCAAGAGACCCAGTACTTC. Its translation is CASSTQGARQETQYF.

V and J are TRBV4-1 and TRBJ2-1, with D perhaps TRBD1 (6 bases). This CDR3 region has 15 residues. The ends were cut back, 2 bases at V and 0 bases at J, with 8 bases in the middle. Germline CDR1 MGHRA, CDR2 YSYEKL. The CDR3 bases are TGCGCCAGCAGCCAAACGGACAGCTCCTACAATGAGCAGTTCTTC. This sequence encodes CASSQTDSSYNEQFF.

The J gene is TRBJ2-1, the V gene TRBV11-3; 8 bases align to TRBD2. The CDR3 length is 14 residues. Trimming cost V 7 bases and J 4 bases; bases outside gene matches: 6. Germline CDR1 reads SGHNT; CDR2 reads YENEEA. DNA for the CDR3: TGTGCCAGCACCACGGGGGGGCCGTACAATGAGCAGTTCTTC. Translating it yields CASTTGGPYNEQFF. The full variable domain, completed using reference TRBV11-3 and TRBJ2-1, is EAGVVQSPRYKIIEKKQPVAFWCNPISGHNTLYWYLQNLGQGPELLIRYENEEAVDDSQLPKDRFSAERLKGVDSTLKIQPAELGDSAVYLCASTTGGPYNEQFFGPGTRLTVL.

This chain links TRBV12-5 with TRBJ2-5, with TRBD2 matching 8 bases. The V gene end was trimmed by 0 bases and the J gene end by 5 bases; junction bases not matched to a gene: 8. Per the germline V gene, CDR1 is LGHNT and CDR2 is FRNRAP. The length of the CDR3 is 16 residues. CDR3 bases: TGTGCTAGTGGTTTGGTACTAGCGGCCCGCGGGGAGACCCAGTACTTC. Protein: CASGLVLAARGETQYF.

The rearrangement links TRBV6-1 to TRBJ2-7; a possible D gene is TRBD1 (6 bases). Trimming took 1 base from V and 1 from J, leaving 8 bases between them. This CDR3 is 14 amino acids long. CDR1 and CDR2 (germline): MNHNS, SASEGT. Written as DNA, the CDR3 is TGTGCCAGCAGTGAAGTGCAGGGGTCCTACGAGCAGTACTTC. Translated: CASSEVQGSYEQYF.

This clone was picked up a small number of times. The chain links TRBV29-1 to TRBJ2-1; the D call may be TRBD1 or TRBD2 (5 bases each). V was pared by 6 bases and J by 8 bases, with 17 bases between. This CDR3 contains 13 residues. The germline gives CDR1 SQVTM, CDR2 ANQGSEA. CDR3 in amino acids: CSVPGLSRDEQFF. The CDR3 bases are TGCAGCGTGCCGGGGCTTTCAAGAGATGAGCAGTTCTTC.

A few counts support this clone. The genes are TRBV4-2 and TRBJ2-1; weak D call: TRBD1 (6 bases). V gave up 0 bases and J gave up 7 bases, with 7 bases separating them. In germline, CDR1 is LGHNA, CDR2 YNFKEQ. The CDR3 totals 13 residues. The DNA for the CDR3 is TGTGCCAGCAGCCAAGATCAGGGGAATGAGCAGTTCTTC. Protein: CASSQDQGNEQFF.

CDR3 residues: CAGSGYPNEKLFF. CDR3 in DNA: TGTGCCGGCTCGGGGTACCCTAATGAAAAACTGTTTTTT. J is TRBJ1-4 and V is TRBV30; no reliable D call. There are 13 residues in the CDR3. The germline V and J ends were trimmed by 8 bases and 3 bases, with 13 bases remaining between them. The germline CDR1 and CDR2 sequences are GTSNPN and SVGIG (reference sequence). The full variable domain, its missing parts supplied by reference TRBV30 and TRBJ1-4, is SQTIHQWPATLVQPVGSPLSLECTVEGTSNPNLYWYRQAAGRGLQLLFYSVGIGQISSEVPQNLSASRPQDRQFILSSKKLLLSDSGFYLCAGSGYPNEKLFFGSGTQLSVL.

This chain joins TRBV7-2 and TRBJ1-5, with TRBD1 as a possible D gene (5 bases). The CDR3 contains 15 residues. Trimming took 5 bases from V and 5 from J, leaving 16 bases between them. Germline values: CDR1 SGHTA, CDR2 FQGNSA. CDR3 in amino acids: CASSREGQFDQPQHF. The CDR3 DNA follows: TGTGCCAGCAGCCGAGAGGGGCAGTTCGATCAGCCCCAGCATTTT.

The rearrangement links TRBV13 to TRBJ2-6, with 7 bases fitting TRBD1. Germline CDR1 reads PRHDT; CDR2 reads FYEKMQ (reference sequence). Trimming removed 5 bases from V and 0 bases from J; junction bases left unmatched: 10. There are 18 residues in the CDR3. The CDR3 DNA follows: TGTGCCAGCAGCCAACGACAGGGTCAATACTCTGGGGCCAACGTCCTGACTTTC. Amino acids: CASSQRQGQYSGANVLTF.

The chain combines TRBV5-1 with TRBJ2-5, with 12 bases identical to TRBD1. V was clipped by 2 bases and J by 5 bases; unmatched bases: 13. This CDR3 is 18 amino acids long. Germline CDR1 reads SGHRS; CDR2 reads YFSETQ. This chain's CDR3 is CASSFGLTGTGGRETQYF. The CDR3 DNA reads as TGCGCCAGCAGCTTCGGATTGACCGGGACAGGGGGCCGGGAGACCCAGTACTTC.